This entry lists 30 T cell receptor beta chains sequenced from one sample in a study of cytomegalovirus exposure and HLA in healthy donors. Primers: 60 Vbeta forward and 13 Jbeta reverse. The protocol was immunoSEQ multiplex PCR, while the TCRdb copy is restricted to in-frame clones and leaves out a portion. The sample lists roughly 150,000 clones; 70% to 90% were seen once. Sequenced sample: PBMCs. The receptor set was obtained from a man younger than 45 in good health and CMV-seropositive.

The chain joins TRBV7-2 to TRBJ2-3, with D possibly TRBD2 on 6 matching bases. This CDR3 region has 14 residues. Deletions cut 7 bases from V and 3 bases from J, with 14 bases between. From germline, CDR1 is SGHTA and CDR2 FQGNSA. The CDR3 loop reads CASIKIAATDTQYF. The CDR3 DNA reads TGTGCCAGCATCAAGATAGCGGCTACAGATACGCAGTATTTT.

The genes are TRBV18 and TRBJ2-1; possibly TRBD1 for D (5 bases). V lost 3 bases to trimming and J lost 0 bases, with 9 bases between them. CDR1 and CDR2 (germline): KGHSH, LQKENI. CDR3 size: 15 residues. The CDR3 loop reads CASSPDRYSYNEQFF. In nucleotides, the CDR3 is TGTGCCAGCTCACCCGACAGATACTCCTACAATGAGCAGTTCTTC.

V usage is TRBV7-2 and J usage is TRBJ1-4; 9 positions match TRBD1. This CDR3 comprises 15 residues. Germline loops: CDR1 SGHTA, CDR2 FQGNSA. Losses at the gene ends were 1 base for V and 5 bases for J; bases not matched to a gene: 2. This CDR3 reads CASSLGGTGNEKLFF. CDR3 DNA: TGTGCCAGCAGCTTAGGTGGGACAGGGAATGAAAAACTGTTTTTT.

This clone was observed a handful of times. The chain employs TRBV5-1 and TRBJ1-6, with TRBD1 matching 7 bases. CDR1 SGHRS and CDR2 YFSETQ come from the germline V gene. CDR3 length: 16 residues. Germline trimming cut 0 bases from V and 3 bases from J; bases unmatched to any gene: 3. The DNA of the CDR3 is TGCGCCAGCAGCTTGGGGGACAGCGGCTATAATTCACCCCTCCACTTT. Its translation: CASSLGDSGYNSPLHF.

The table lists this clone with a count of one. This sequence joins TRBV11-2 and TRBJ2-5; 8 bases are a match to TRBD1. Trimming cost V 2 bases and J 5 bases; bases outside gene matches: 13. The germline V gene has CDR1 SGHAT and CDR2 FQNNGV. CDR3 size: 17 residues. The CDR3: CASSLLGKPTGAETQYF. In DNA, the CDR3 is TGTGCCAGCAGCTTATTGGGGAAACCGACAGGGGCCGAGACCCAGTACTTC.

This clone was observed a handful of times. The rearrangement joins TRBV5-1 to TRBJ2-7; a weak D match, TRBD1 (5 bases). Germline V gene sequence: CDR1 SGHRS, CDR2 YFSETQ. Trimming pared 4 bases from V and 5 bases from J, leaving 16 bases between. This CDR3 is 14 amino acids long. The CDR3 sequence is CASSTDTYSHEQYF. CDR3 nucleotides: TGCGCCAGCAGCACGGACACCTATTCCCACGAGCAGTACTTC. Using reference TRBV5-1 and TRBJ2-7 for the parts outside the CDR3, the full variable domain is KAGVTQTPRYLIKTRGQQVTLSCSPISGHRSVSWYQQTPGQGLQFLFEYFSETQRNKGNFPGRFSGRQFSNSRSEMNVSTLELGDSALYLCASSTDTYSHEQYFGPGTRLTVT.

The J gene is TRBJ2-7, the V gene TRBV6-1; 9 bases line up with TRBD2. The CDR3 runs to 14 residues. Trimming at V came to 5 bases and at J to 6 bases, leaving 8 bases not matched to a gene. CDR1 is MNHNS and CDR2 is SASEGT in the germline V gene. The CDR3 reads CASSSYFSGSEQYV. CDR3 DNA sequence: TGTGCCAGCAGTTCTTACTTTAGCGGGAGCGAGCAGTACGTC.

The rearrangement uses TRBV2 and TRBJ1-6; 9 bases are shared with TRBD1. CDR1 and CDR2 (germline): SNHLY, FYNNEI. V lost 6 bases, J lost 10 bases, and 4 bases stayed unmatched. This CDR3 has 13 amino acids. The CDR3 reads CASRGQGDSPLHF. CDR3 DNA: TGTGCCAGCAGGGGACAGGGAGACTCACCCCTCCACTTT. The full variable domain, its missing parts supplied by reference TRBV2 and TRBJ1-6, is EPEVTQTPSHQVTQMGQEVILRCVPISNHLYFYWYRQILGQKVEFLVSFYNNEISEKSEIFDDQFSVERPDGSNFTLKIRSTKLEDSAMYFCASRGQGDSPLHFGNGTRLTVT.

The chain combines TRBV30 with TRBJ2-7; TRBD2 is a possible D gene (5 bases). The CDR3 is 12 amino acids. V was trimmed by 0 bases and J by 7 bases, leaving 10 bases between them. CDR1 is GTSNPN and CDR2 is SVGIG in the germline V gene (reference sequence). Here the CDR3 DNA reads TGTGCCTGGAGTGTGGACGGACTGGAGCAGTACTTC. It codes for CAWSVDGLEQYF.

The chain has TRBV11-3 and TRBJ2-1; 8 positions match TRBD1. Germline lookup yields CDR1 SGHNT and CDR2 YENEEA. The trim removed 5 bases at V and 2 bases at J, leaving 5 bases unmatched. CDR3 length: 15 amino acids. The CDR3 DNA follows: TGTGCCAGCAGCCCTCCAGGGGGCGCCTACAATGAGCAGTTCTTC. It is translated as CASSPPGGAYNEQFF.

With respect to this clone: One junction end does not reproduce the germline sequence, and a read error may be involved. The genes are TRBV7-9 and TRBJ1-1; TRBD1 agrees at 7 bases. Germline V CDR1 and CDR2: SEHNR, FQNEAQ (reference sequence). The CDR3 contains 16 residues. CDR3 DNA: TGTTCCAGCAGCTTAGCGGCAGGGGGAATGAACACTGAAGCTTTCTTT. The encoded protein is CSSSLAAGGMNTEAFF.

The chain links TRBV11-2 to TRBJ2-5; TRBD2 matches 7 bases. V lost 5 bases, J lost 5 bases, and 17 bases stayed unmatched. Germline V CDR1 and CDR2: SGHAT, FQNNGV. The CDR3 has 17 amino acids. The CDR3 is CASSPRPGGSLRETQYF. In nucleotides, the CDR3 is TGTGCCAGCAGCCCCCGTCCCGGGGGGTCGCTAAGGGAGACCCAGTACTTC.

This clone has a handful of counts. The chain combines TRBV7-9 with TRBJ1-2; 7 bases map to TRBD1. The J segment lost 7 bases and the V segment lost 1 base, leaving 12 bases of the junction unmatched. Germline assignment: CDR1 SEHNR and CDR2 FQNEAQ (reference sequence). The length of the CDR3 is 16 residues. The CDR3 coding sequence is TGTGCCAGCAGCTTAGACTCACAGGGGCTTGAGGGTGGCTACACCTTC. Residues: CASSLDSQGLEGGYTF. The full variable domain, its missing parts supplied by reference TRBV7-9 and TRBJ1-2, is DTGVSQNPRHKITKRGQNVTFRCDPISEHNRLYWYRQTLGQGPEFLTYFQNEAQLEKSRLLSDRFSAERPKGSFSTLEIQRTEQGDSAMYLCASSLDSQGLEGGYTFGSGTRLTVV.

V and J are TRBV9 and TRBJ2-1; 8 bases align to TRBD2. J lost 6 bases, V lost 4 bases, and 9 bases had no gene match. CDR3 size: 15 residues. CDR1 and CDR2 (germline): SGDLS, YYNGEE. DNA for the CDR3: TGTGCCAGCAGCCCCGGGACTAGAGGGATCAATGAGCAGTTCTTC. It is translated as CASSPGTRGINEQFF.

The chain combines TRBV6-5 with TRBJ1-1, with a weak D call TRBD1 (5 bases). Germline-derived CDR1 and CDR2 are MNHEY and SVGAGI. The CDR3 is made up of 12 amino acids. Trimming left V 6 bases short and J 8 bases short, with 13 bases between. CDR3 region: CASSFNRWEAFF. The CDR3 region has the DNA TGTGCCAGCAGCTTCAACAGGTGGGAAGCTTTCTTT.

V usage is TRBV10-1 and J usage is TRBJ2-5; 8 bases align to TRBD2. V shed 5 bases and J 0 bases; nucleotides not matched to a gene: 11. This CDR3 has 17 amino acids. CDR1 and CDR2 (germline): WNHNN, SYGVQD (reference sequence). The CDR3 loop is CASSQGSASGYQETQYF. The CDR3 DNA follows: TGCGCCAGCAGTCAGGGGAGCGCTAGCGGGTACCAAGAGACCCAGTACTTC.

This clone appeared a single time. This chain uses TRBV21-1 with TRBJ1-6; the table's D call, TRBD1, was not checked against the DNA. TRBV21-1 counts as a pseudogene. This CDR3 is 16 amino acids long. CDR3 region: CASTRNAQGSNSPLHF. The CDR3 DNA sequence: TGTGCCAGCACCCGTAACGCTCAGGGGAGTAATTCACCCCTCCACTTT.

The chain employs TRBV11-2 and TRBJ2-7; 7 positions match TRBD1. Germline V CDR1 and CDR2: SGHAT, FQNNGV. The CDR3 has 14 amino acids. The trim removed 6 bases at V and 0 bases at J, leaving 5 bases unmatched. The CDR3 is CASRWTGSSYEQYF. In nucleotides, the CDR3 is TGTGCCAGCAGATGGACAGGAAGCTCCTACGAGCAGTACTTC.

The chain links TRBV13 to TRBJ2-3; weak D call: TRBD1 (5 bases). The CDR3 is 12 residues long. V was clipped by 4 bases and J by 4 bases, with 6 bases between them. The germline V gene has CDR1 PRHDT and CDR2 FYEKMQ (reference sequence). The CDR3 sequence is CASSSRADTQYF. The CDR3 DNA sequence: TGTGCCAGCAGCTCCAGGGCAGATACGCAGTATTTT.

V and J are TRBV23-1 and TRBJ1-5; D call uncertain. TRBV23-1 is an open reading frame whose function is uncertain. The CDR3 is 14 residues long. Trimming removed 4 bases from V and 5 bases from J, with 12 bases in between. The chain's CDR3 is CASSLIRGDQPQHF. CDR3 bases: TGCGCCAGCAGTCTTATTAGAGGAGATCAGCCCCAGCATTTT.

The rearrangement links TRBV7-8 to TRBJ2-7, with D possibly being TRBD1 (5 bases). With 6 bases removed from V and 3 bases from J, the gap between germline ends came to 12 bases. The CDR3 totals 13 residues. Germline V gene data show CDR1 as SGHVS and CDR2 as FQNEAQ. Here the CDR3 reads CASRARGIYEQYF. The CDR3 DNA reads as TGTGCCAGCAGGGCAAGGGGAATCTACGAGCAGTACTTC.

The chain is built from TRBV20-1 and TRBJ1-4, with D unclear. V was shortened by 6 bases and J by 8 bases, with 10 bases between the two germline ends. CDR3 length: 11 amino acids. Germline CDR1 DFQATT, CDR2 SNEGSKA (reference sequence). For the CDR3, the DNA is TGCAGTGCAGTTCGAGGCGAAAAACTGTTTTTT. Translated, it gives CSAVRGEKLFF.

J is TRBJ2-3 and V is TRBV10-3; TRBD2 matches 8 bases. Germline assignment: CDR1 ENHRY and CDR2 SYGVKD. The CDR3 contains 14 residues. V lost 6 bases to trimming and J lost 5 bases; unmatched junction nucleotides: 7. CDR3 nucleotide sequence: TGTGCCATCAGCCCGACTAGCGTACAAGATACGCAGTATTTT. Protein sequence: CAISPTSVQDTQYF.

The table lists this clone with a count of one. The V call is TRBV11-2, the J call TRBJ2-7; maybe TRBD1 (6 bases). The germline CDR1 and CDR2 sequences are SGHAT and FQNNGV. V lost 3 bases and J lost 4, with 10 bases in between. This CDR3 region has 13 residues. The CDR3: CASSLARGYEQYV. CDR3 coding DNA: TGTGCCAGCAGCTTGGCCAGGGGTTACGAGCAGTACGTC.

The CDR3 coding sequence is TGTGCCAGCTCACCGAGTAGCGGGAGTGAGACCCAGTACTTC. As protein: CASSPSSGSETQYF. The chain has TRBV18 and TRBJ2-5; 9 bases agree with TRBD2. The CDR3 loop spans 14 amino acids. The V segment lost 3 bases and the J segment 5 bases; nucleotides outside the gene matches: 4. Germline CDR1 KGHSH, CDR2 LQKENI.

CDR3 DNA: TGTGCCAGCAGCCCTAGACTAGACTACGAGCAGTACGTC. As protein: CASSPRLDYEQYV. The chain recombines TRBV7-8 with TRBJ2-7, with D maybe TRBD2 (6 bases). Per germline, CDR1 SGHVS and CDR2 FQNEAQ. V was shortened by 5 bases and J by 3 bases, with 11 bases between the two germline ends. The CDR3 runs 13 residues.

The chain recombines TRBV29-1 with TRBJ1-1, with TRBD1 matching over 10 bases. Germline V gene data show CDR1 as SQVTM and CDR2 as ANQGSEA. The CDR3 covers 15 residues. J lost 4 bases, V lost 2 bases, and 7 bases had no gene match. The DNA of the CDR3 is TGCAGCGTTGAAAACCACGGGACAGGGGCCACTGAAGCTTTCTTT. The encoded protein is CSVENHGTGATEAFF.

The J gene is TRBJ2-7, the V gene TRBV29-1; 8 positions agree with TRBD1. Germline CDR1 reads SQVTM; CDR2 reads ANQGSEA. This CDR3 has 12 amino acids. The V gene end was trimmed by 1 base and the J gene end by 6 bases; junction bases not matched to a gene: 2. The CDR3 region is CSVEATGGEQYF. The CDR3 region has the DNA TGCAGCGTTGAAGCAACAGGGGGCGAGCAGTACTTC.

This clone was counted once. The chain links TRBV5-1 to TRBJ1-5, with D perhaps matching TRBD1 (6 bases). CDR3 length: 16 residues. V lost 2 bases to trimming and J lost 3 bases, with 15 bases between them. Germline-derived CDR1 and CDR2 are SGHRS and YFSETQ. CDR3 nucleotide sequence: TGCGCCAGCAGCTTTGGGGACACCTATACCAATCAGCCCCAGCATTTT. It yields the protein CASSFGDTYTNQPQHF.

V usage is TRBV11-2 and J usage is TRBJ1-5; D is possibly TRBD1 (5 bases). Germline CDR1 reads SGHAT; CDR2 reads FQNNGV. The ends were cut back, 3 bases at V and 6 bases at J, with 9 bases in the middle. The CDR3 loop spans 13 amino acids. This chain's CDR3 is CASSLIQGQPQHF. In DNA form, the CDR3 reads TGTGCCAGCAGCTTGATTCAGGGTCAGCCCCAGCATTTT.